The rows below give T cell receptor beta chains drawn from one sample of a study of CD8+CD57+ T cells in acquired aplastic anemia. In TCRdb, the reads were re-called with MiXCR into one record per CDR3 protein. The sample includes hundreds of thousands of distinct CDR3 sequences, less than 35% seen only once; the top ten take nearly 0.85%. The sequenced material came from sorted CD4+, CD8+, or CD8+CD57+ T cells (not recorded which) from PBMCs. The receptors here all came from a human donor with aplastic anemia. Each CDR3 is given with its conserved first and last residue. The D gene is left open where the match is weak. Only part of the rows carry a size: once, few, many, or a class if the clone is expanded.

D: NA
J: TRBJ2-7
size: few
V: TRBV7-9
CDR3: CASSAGADLLYEQYF
DNA: TGTGCCAGCAGCGCCGGGGCAGACTTACTCTACGAGCAGTACTTC

D: NA
J: TRBJ1-3
size: NA
V: TRBV19
CDR3: CASTLPGAGNTIYF
DNA: TGTGCCAGTACCCTCCCGGGGGCTGGAAACACCATATATTTT

D: NA
J: TRBJ1-1
size: few
V: TRBV3-1
CDR3: CASRMEAEAFF
DNA: TGTGCCAGTAGGATGGAAGCTGAAGCTTTCTTT

D: TRBD1
J: TRBJ1-3
size: many
V: TRBV2
CDR3: CASSGRQGRSGNTIYF
DNA: TGTGCCAGCAGTGGGAGACAGGGGCGATCTGGAAACACCATATATTTT

D: NA
J: TRBJ1-2
size: few
V: TRBV6-1
CDR3: CASSEPGEDYGYTF
DNA: TGTGCCAGCAGTGAACCAGGGGAGGACTATGGCTACACCTTC

D: TRBD1
J: TRBJ1-2
size: many
V: TRBV29-1
CDR3: CSVYPGTGENYGYTF
DNA: TGCAGCGTCTATCCCGGGACAGGAGAGAACTATGGCTACACCTTC

D: NA
J: TRBJ1-6
size: many
V: TRBV7-3
CDR3: CASSLTGRGPRSSPLHF
DNA: TGTGCCAGCAGCTTAACAGGCCGGGGACCACGGAGTTCACCCCTCCACTTT

D: NA
J: TRBJ2-1
size: NA
V: TRBV20-1
CDR3: CSAPSQLGSPYNEQFF
DNA: TGCAGTGCCCCATCCCAACTGGGGAGTCCTTACAATGAGCAGTTCTTC

D: NA
J: TRBJ1-2
size: NA
V: TRBV4-2
CDR3: CASSQDAGQGNNYGYTF
DNA: TGTGCCAGCAGCCAAGATGCTGGGCAGGGGAATAACTATGGCTACACCTTC

D: NA
J: TRBJ1-2
size: many
V: TRBV29-1
CDR3: CSVGTAVDGYTF
DNA: TGCAGCGTTGGGACGGCCGTTGATGGCTACACCTTC

D: TRBD1
J: TRBJ2-1
size: NA
V: TRBV29-1
CDR3: CSHRTGVSYNEQFF
DNA: TGCAGCCATCGGACAGGGGTATCCTACAATGAGCAGTTCTTC

D: NA
J: TRBJ1-6
size: many
V: TRBV14
CDR3: CASSQVGSSYNSPLHF
DNA: TGTGCCAGCAGCCAAGTCGGCTCCTCCTATAATTCACCCCTCCACTTT

D: TRBD2
J: TRBJ2-7
size: many
V: TRBV7-6
CDR3: CASSLGSRLAGSHYEQYF
DNA: TGTGCCAGCAGCTTAGGCTCGAGGCTAGCGGGGTCTCACTACGAGCAGTACTTC

D: NA
J: TRBJ1-5
size: few
V: TRBV19
CDR3: CASSDTGKGNQPQRF
DNA: TGTGCCAGTAGTGATACAGGGAAGGGCAATCAGCCCCAGCGTTTT

D: TRBD1
J: TRBJ2-5
size: many
V: TRBV24-1
CDR3: CATAKTGTGGETQYF
DNA: TGTGCCACCGCAAAGACCGGGACAGGAGGTGAGACCCAGTACTTC

D: NA
J: TRBJ2-3
size: NA
V: TRBV6-5
CDR3: CASSYFRESTDTQYF
DNA: TGTGCCAGCAGTTACTTCCGGGAGTCCACAGATACGCAGTATTTT

D: NA
J: TRBJ2-1
size: few
V: TRBV7-2
CDR3: CASSSTGTSSYNEQFF
DNA: TGTGCCAGCAGCTCCACAGGGACGAGCTCCTACAATGAGCAGTTCTTC

D: NA
J: TRBJ1-5
size: NA
V: TRBV6-5
CDR3: CASSYSIQDQPQHF
DNA: TGTGCCAGCAGTTACTCGATACAGGATCAGCCCCAGCATTTT

D: NA
J: TRBJ1-5
size: NA
V: TRBV2
CDR3: CASSVWYSNQPQHF
DNA: TGTGCCAGCAGTGTTTGGTATAGCAATCAGCCCCAGCATTTT

D: NA
J: TRBJ2-7
size: few
V: TRBV2
CDR3: CASSLEPNQEQYF
DNA: TGTGCCAGCAGCTTGGAGCCCAATCAGGAGCAGTACTTC

D: NA
J: TRBJ1-2
size: many
V: TRBV7-8
CDR3: CASSPDTRVYGYTF
DNA: TGTGCCAGCAGCCCCGACACTAGAGTTTATGGCTACACCTTC

D: TRBD2
J: TRBJ2-1
size: NA
V: TRBV20-1
CDR3: CSASHPSGGSYNEQFF
DNA: TGCAGTGCTAGCCACCCTAGCGGGGGGAGTTACAATGAGCAGTTCTTC

D: TRBD2
J: TRBJ2-1
size: NA
V: TRBV6-1
CDR3: CASSQGTRQNEQFF
DNA: TGTGCCAGCAGTCAAGGGACTAGGCAGAATGAGCAGTTCTTC

D: NA
J: TRBJ1-4
size: few
V: TRBV14
CDR3: CASSLMGAKGKLFF
DNA: TGTGCCAGCAGCCTGATGGGGGCGAAGGGAAAACTGTTTTTT

D: NA
J: TRBJ2-2
size: NA
V: TRBV10-3
CDR3: CAISDRADGGELFF
DNA: TGTGCCATCAGTGACAGGGCCGATGGCGGGGAGCTGTTTTTT

D: NA
J: TRBJ2-6
size: many
V: TRBV29-1
CDR3: CSVEGSGVNVLTF
DNA: TGCAGCGTTGAGGGCTCTGGGGTCAACGTCCTGACTTTC

D: TRBD1
J: TRBJ1-2
size: NA
V: TRBV5-5
CDR3: CASSLETGFSGYTF
DNA: TGTGCCAGCAGCTTGGAGACAGGGTTTTCTGGCTACACCTTC

D: NA
J: TRBJ1-1
size: few
V: TRBV20-1
CDR3: CSAITKEAGGTEAFF
DNA: TGCAGTGCTATCACGAAAGAGGCCGGGGGCACTGAAGCTTTCTTT